This passage covers 8 T cell receptor beta chains from one sample sequenced in a study of blood T cell repertoires in COVID-19. The method was immunoSEQ multiplex PCR; TCRdb's version includes in-frame clones alone and lacks a portion of them. The sample lists over 150,000 clones, 80% to 85% occurring once. Sequencing was done on a sample of peripheral blood. The receptors derive from a woman aged 55 to 70 with acute or convalescent COVID-19.

The chain recombines TRBV9 with TRBJ1-1; 9 nucleotides align to TRBD1. The V gene's germline CDR1 is SGDLS and CDR2 YYNGEE. V shed 4 bases, J shed 14 bases, and the junction held 6 bases outside the gene matches. The CDR3 has 11 residues. The CDR3 reads CASSLDRGQFF. CDR3 bases: TGTGCCAGCAGCCTGGACAGGGGCCAGTTCTTT.

The chain has TRBV24-1 and TRBJ2-2, with 8 bases fitting TRBD1. The CDR3 consists of 15 residues. J gave up 4 bases and V 7 bases, and 7 bases lay outside the gene matches. CDR1 KGHDR and CDR2 SFDVKD come from the germline V gene. CDR3 protein: CATRPGGEGTGELFF. The CDR3 DNA is TGTGCCACCAGACCAGGGGGCGAGGGCACCGGGGAGCTGTTTTTT.

The V and J genes are TRBV18 and TRBJ1-2; maybe TRBD1 (6 bases). Germline CDR1 KGHSH, CDR2 LQKENI. The CDR3 is made up of 13 amino acids. With 5 bases removed from V and 6 bases from J, the gap between germline ends came to 13 bases. The CDR3 DNA is TGTGCCAGCTCAACGGACAGTGTGCATGGCTACACCTTC. Translation: CASSTDSVHGYTF. Full variable domain (remainder filled in from reference TRBV18 and TRBJ1-2): NAGVMQNPRHLVRRRGQEARLRCSPMKGHSHVYWYRQLPEEGLKFMVYLQKENIIDESGMPKERFSAEFPKEGPSILRIQQVVRGDSAAYFCASSTDSVHGYTFGSGTRLTVV.

The chain is built from TRBV4-2 and TRBJ2-7; D remains ambiguous. CDR1 is LGHNA and CDR2 is YNFKEQ in the germline V gene. The CDR3 totals 14 residues. Trimming pared 0 bases from V and 0 bases from J, leaving 6 bases between. The CDR3 here is CASSQDANSYEQYF. CDR3 nucleotides: TGTGCCAGCAGCCAAGACGCTAACTCCTACGAGCAGTACTTC.

This rearrangement joins TRBV9 to TRBJ1-2; 8 bases match TRBD1. The germline CDR1 and CDR2 sequences are SGDLS and YYNGEE. Losses at the gene ends were 4 bases for V and 6 bases for J; bases not matched to a gene: 8. This CDR3 region has 14 residues. The CDR3 nucleotides are TGTGCCAGCAGCATCAGGACAGGGTTGGATGGCTACACCTTC. Its translation: CASSIRTGLDGYTF.

This clone was observed a few times. J is TRBJ1-3 and V is TRBV5-4; D is uncertain. The germline gives CDR1 SGHNT, CDR2 YYREEE (reference sequence). CDR3 length equals 16 residues. V was pared by 1 base and J by 0 bases, with 11 bases between. The CDR3 loop reads CASSLKADYSGNTIYF. The CDR3 coding sequence is TGTGCCAGCAGCTTGAAGGCGGACTACTCTGGAAACACCATATATTTT.

The rearrangement links TRBV27 to TRBJ2-3, with 7 bases that match TRBD1. Germline lookup yields CDR1 MNHEY and CDR2 SMNVEV (reference sequence). The CDR3 extends over 15 amino acids. V dropped 6 bases and J dropped 0; count of bases not matched to a gene: 6. The CDR3 DNA reads as TGTGCCAGCAGGCACCGGGACAGTAGCACAGATACGCAGTATTTT. It translates to CASRHRDSSTDTQYF.

This clone has a single count. The chain employs TRBV7-9 and TRBJ1-3; perhaps TRBD1 as D (6 bases). The V and J ends lost 10 bases and 2 bases respectively, with 9 bases between them. Germline V gene sequence: CDR1 SEHNR, CDR2 FQNEAQ (reference sequence). This CDR3 comprises 12 residues. The CDR3 region has the DNA TGTGCCACAGGGGTAGCTGGAAACACCATATATTTT. It translates to CATGVAGNTIYF.